This T cell receptor beta chain was sequenced in a study of CD8+ T cells in alopecia areata. Study-level background: At a dose of 5 to 10 mg twice daily, oral tofacitinib was given to treated patients.

Overall study findings and caveats: Normal skin contains resident alphabeta T cells, and these are also sequenced in scalp samples.

The germline gives CDR1 MNHEY, CDR2 SVGAGI. The CDR3 covers 15 residues. V shed 4 bases and J shed 0 bases, with 13 bases lying between them. Treatment denoted: oral pan-JAK inhibitor, 5-10 mg twice daily. The sorting of PBMCs gave CD4+ and CD8+ T cells. This clone appeared a few times. Antigen unknown. Following RNA extraction, reverse transcription yielded cDNA that acted as the sequencing template. Produced via immunoSEQ multiplex PCR; TCRdb's table is partial and in-frame only. The sample carries more than 130,000 clones, 82% recorded once. This receptor was identified in a human donor with alopecia areata. This specimen consisted of CD8+ T cells sorted from blood, obtained at week 4, from a patient treated with tofacitinib. The rearrangement links TRBV6-5 to TRBJ2-7; D unclear. As DNA, the CDR3 is TGTGCCAGCAGTTCCACGGATGAGGCCTCCTACGAGCAGTACTTC. Translated: CASSSTDEASYEQYF.